This T cell receptor (beta chain) is drawn from a study of PD-1 blockade in mismatch repair-deficient tumors. Across the whole study: Patients had around twelve mismatch repair-deficient cancer types, all previously treated and progressing.

The data were produced by immunoSEQ multiplex PCR, yet TCRdb's version contains in-frame clones alone and is incomplete. This table has approximately 60,000 clones, about 87% appearing once. There are 18 residues in the CDR3. V lost 4 bases, J lost 2 bases, and 8 bases stayed unmatched. Germline values: CDR1 SGHNT, CDR2 YYREEE (reference sequence). Study-level points and caveats: Rapid post-treatment expansion, then contraction, generally preceding radiologic response, marked tumor-resident clones.

A note on this clone: Its cognate antigen is unknown.

This specimen was peripheral blood, taken 52 weeks after starting pembrolizumab. The receptor was isolated from an adult with mismatch repair-deficient cancer. This chain uses TRBV5-4 with TRBJ2-3; 15 bases align to TRBD2. The CDR3 nucleotides are TGTGCCAGCAGCCCAGGGACTAGCGGGAGGTACTACACAGATACGCAGTATTTT. Its translation: CASSPGTSGRYYTDTQYF.